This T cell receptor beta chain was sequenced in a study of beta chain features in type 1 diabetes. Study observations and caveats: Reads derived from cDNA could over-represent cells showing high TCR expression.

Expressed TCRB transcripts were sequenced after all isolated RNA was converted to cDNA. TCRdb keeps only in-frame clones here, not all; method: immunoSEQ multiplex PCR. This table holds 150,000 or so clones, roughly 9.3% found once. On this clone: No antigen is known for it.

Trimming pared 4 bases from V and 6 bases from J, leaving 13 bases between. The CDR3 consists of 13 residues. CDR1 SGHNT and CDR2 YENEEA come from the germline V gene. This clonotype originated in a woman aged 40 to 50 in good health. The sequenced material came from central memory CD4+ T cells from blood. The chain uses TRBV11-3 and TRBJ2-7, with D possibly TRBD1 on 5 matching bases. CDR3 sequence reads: CASSWGRSGEQYF. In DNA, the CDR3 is TGTGCCAGCAGCTGGGGCCGGTCAGGCGAGCAGTACTTC.